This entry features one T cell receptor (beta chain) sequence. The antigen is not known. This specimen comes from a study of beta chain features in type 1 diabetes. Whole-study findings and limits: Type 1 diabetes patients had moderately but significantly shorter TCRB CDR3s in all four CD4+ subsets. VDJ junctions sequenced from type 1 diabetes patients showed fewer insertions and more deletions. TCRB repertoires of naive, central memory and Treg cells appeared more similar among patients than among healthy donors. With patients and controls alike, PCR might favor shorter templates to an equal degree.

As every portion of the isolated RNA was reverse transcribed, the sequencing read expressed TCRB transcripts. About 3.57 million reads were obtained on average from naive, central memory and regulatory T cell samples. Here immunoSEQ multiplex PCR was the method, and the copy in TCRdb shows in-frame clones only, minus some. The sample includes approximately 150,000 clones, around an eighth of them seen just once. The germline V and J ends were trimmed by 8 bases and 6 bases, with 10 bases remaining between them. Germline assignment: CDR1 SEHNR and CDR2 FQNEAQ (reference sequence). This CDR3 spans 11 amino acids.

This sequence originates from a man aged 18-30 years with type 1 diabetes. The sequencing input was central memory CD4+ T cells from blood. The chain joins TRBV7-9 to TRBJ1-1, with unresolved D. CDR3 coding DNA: TGTGCCAGCGGCGAGTTCGCTGAAGCTTTCTTT. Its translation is CASGEFAEAFF. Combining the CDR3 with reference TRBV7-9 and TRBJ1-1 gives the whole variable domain DTGVSQNPRHKITKRGQNVTFRCDPISEHNRLYWYRQTLGQGPEFLTYFQNEAQLEKSRLLSDRFSAERPKGSFSTLEIQRTEQGDSAMYLCASGEFAEAFFGQGTRLTVV.